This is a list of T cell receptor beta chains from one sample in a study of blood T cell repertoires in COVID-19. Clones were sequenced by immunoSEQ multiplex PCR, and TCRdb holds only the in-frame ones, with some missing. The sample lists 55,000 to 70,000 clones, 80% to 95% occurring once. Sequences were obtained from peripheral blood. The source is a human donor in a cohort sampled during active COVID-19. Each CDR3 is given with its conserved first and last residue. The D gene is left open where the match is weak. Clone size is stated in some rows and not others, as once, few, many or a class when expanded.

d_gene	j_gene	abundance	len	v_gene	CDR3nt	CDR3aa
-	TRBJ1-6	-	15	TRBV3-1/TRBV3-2	TGTGCCAGCAGCCAAGCGCCAGGGGCGAATTCACCCCTCCACTTT	CASSQAPGANSPLHF
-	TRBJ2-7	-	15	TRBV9	TGTGCCAGCAGCGTAGGCCCGATAGGGGCGTTCGAGCAGTACTTC	CASSVGPIGAFEQYF
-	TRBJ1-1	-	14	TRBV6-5	TGTGCCAGCATCAGGCCGGGGAGGAACACTGAAGCTTTCTTT	CASIRPGRNTEAFF
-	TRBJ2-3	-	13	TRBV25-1	TGTGCCAGCACTAGTACGCGCACAGATACGCAGTATTTT	CASTSTRTDTQYF
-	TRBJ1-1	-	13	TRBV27	TGTGCCAGCAGTTTAGGTCCGGGGTCGGGGGCTTTCTTT	CASSLGPGSGAFF
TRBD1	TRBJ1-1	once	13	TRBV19	TGTGCCAGTAGCTCCGGGACAGGGCGAGAAGCTTTCTTT	CASSSGTGREAFF
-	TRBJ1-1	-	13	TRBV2	TGTGCCAGCAGTGAAGAGGGAGCCACTGAAGCTTTCTTT	CASSEEGATEAFF
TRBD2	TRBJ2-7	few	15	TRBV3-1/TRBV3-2	TGTGCCAGCAGCCAAGGACTAGCGGGATCCTACGAGCAGTACTTC	CASSQGLAGSYEQYF
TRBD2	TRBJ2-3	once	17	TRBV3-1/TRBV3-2	TGTGCCAGCAGCCAAGAGCGGGGGGGCTATAGCACAGATACGCAGTATTTT	CASSQERGGYSTDTQYF
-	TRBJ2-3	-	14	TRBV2	TGTGCCGTAGGGAGGGACAGGAGCACAGATACGCAGTATTTT	CAVGRDRSTDTQYF
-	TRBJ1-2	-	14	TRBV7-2	TGTGCCAGCAGCTTAAATAGGGGTCACGACGGCTACACCTTC	CASSLNRGHDGYTF
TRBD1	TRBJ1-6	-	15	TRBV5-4	TGTGCCAGCAGATCCGACAGGGGATATAATTCACCCCTCCACTTT	CASRSDRGYNSPLHF
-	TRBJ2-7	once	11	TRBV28	TGTGCCGTCCAGGGAGGCTACGAGCAGTACTTC	CAVQGGYEQYF
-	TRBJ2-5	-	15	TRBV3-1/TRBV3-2	TGTGCCAGCAGCCAAGAAGCTAGCTGGCAAGAGACCCAGTACTTC	CASSQEASWQETQYF
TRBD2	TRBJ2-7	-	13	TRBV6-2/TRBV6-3	TGTGCCAGCAGTTATAACGGACTAGGGAAGGAGTACTTC	CASSYNGLGKEYF
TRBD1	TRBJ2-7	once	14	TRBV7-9	TGTGCCAGCAGCAAAGCAGGGGGCACCTACGAGCAGTACTTC	CASSKAGGTYEQYF
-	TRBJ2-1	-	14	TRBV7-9	TGTGCCAGCAGCTTATCCTCCGCCCAGAATGAGCAGTTCTTC	CASSLSSAQNEQFF
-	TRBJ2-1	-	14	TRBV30	TGTGCCTGGGAGAAGGGGAGGTCGTACAATGAGCAGTTCTTC	CAWEKGRSYNEQFF
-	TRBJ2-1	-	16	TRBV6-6	TGTGCCAGCAGTTACCCGAGGCCCGGGGGAAAAAATGAGCAGTTCTTC	CASSYPRPGGKNEQFF
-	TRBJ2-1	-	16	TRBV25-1	TGTGCCAGCAGTGATGCTGGACTCTCCTCCTACAATGAGCAGTTCTTC	CASSDAGLSSYNEQFF
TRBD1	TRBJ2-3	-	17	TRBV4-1	TGCGCCAGCAGCCTCTCAGGCGAGGGGGCTGGGATAGATACGCAGTATTTT	CASSLSGEGAGIDTQYF
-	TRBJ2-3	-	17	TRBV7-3	TGTGCCAGCAGCAACCCCTCGAACGGGAGCGACACAGATACGCAGTATTTT	CASSNPSNGSDTDTQYF
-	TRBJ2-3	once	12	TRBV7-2	TGTGCCAGCAGGAGTCTTAGAGATACGCAGTATTTT	CASRSLRDTQYF
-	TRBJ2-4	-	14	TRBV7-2	TGTGCCAGCAGCTTGACGGGAGCCAAAAACATTCAGTACTTC	CASSLTGAKNIQYF
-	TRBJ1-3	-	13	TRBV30	TGTGCCTGGCGCAGGGTTAATGGAAACACCATATATTTT	CAWRRVNGNTIYF
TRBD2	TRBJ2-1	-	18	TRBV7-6	TGTGCCAGCAGCTTAGCGCTACCCCCGCGGGAGGGGTACAATGAGCAGTTCTTC	CASSLALPPREGYNEQFF
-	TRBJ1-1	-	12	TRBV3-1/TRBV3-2	TGTGCCAGCAAGGGGGGGGGCACTGAAGCTTTCTTT	CASKGGGTEAFF
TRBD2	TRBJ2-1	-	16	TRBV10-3	TGTGCCATCAGGATCGGGACTAGCGGTCTGGGGAATGAGCAGTTCTTC	CAIRIGTSGLGNEQFF
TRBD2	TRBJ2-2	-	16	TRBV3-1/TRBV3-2	TGTGCCAGCAGCCGACTAGCGGGAACGAACACCGGGGAGCTGTTTTTT	CASSRLAGTNTGELFF
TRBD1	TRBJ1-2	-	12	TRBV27	TGTGCCAGCTGGACAGGGGCCTATGGCTACACCTTC	CASWTGAYGYTF
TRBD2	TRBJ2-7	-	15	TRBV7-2	TGTGCCAGCAGCACCTTAGCGGGAGGAAGCTACGAGCAGTACTTC	CASSTLAGGSYEQYF
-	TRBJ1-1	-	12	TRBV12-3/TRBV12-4	TGTGCCAGCACCCTGGGGGGCACTGAAGCTTTCTTT	CASTLGGTEAFF
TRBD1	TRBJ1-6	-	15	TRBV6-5	TGTGCCACCCAACTGGGACAGGTTGATAATTCACCCCTCCACTTT	CATQLGQVDNSPLHF